This T cell receptor (beta chain) was sequenced in a study of T cell changes during pregnancy in multiple sclerosis. The germline V and J ends were trimmed by 7 bases and 4 bases, with 20 bases remaining between them. The CDR3 has 16 amino acids. Germline loops: CDR1 SGHNT, CDR2 YYREEE (reference sequence). Sequencing was performed with immunoSEQ multiplex PCR; in TCRdb, only in-frame clones are kept and a portion is missing. The sample has about 35,000 clones, roughly nine tenths seen once; the top ten hold around 0.76%. The sequence was collected from a female donor in good health, enrolled as a control in a pregnancy study. The specimen was CD4+ T cells from peripheral blood mononuclear cells, collected after pregnancy. V gene TRBV5-4 combines with J gene TRBJ1-4; possible D gene TRBD1, 5 bases. CDR3 coding DNA: TGTGCCAGCGCCCCCCGCCCCGGGGGGGATAATGAAAAACTGTTTTTT. It translates to CASAPRPGGDNEKLFF.